This T cell receptor beta chain was sequenced for a study of shared clonotypes between healthy human individuals. Produced via immunoSEQ multiplex PCR; TCRdb's table is partial and in-frame only. The sample holds 2 million to 2.5 million clones, around 95% seen once. Sample: naive CD4+ T cells sorted from blood. As to subset: CD45RA+ positively selected. The sequence was obtained from a man in his late teens or twenties in good health.

Written as DNA, the CDR3 is TGTGCCAGTAGTCTCCAACACGAGGCATGGGAAAAACTGTTTTTT. This sequence encodes CASSLQHEAWEKLFF. V and J are TRBV19 and TRBJ1-4; D uncertain. Germline V lookup: CDR1 LNHDA, CDR2 SQIVND (reference sequence). The CDR3 is 15 amino acids. V lost 5 bases to trimming and J lost 8 bases, with 18 bases between them.